The 32 T cell receptor beta chains below come from one sample, sequenced in a study of prognosis after radiotherapy for stage I lung cancer. Multiplex PCR, run in two rounds, amplified TCR beta CDR3 from genomic DNA. Every TRBV and TRBJ gene had its own specific primer in first-round PCR. Using its own MiXCR run on the multiplex PCR reads, TCRdb lists one record per CDR3 protein. The sample yields fewer than 15,000 distinct CDR3 sequences, 43% seen once. Specimen: PBMCs, collected before or after stereotactic body radiation therapy (not recorded which). These receptors all come from a donor over 45 with non-small cell lung cancer.

This clonotype is categorized as medium-sized (0.01 to 0.1%). This sequence joins TRBV28 and TRBJ1-2; D is unresolved. The V gene lost 6 bases and the J gene lost 0 bases, with 8 bases spanning the gap. Germline assignment: CDR1 MDHEN and CDR2 SYDVKM. This CDR3 comprises 13 residues. CDR3 amino acids: CASRIEANYGYTF. The CDR3 DNA reads as TGTGCCAGCAGGATAGAGGCTAACTATGGCTACACCTTC.

In this sample, this clonotype turned up many times. The CDR3 here is CASWATVRGWTEAFF. CDR3 DNA sequence: TGCGCCAGCTGGGCAACCGTCAGGGGGTGGACTGAAGCTTTCTTT. This rearrangement joins TRBV10-2 to TRBJ1-1, with 7 bases fitting TRBD1. The ends lost 8 bases at V and 5 bases at J; junction bases unmatched: 14. Germline values: CDR1 WSHSY, CDR2 SAAADI. The CDR3 consists of 15 residues.

This clonotype appeared many times. J is TRBJ2-3 and V is TRBV20-1; 7 bases are shared with TRBD1. This CDR3 has 12 residues. With 3 bases clipped from V and 6 bases from J, the junction kept 3 bases outside the gene matches. Germline V CDR1 and CDR2: DFQATT, SNEGSKA (reference sequence). The CDR3 DNA reads as TGCAGTGCTAGGGGCAGGGGGGATACGCAGTATTTT. It is translated as CSARGRGDTQYF.

This clonotype came up many times. The rearrangement uses TRBV19 and TRBJ2-3; D ambiguous. The CDR3 has 14 residues. Trimming removed 1 base at V and 6 bases at J, with 11 bases between. Germline V gene lookup returns CDR1 LNHDA and CDR2 SQIVND (reference sequence). The CDR3, as DNA: TGTGCCAGTAGTATAGCCCCTTCTTGGGATACGCAGTATTTT. As protein: CASSIAPSWDTQYF. Based on the CDR3 plus reference TRBV19 and TRBJ2-3, the full variable domain is DGGITQSPKYLFRKEGQNVTLSCEQNLNHDAMYWYRQDPGQGLRLIYYSQIVNDFQKGDIAEGYSVSREKKESFPLTVTSAQKNPTAFYLCASSIAPSWDTQYFGPGTRLTVL.

Only one count was recorded for this clonotype. This probably arose from a read error, given a far larger clone one base away. The genes are TRBV6-1 and TRBJ2-7; no clear D gene. Germline values: CDR1 MNHNS, CDR2 SASEGT. Trimming left V 7 bases short and J 6 bases short, with 19 bases between. The CDR3 spans 14 residues. CDR3 bases: TGTGCCAGCATTAGTGAACTCTTGCCTACCGAGCAGTACTTC. Translating it yields CASISELLPTEQYF.

Sample share makes this clonotype medium-sized. CDR3 region: CASSQQATGELFF. The CDR3 DNA follows: TGTGCCAGCAGTCAACAGGCCACCGGGGAGCTGTTTTTT. The V gene is TRBV12-3 or TRBV12-4, the J gene TRBJ2-2; D may be TRBD1 (5 bases). With 5 bases removed from V and 4 bases from J, the gap between germline ends came to 8 bases. This CDR3 is built from 13 residues.

On this clonotype: A far bigger clonotype differs at one base, so this is likely a read error. The chain couples TRBV7-9 to TRBJ1-5, with D uncertain. V lost 6 bases and J 9 bases, leaving 21 bases between the germline ends. Germline assignment: CDR1 SEHNR and CDR2 FQNEAQ (reference sequence). The CDR3 runs 15 residues. Here the CDR3 DNA reads TGTGCCAGCAGTGAAGATGACCAACCCAGGTGGCCCCAGCATTTT. This encodes CASSEDDQPRWPQHF. Looking up the rest from reference TRBV7-9 and TRBJ1-5 gives the full variable domain: DTGVSQNPRHKITKRGQNVTFRCDPISEHNRLYWYRQTLGQGPEFLTYFQNEAQLEKSRLLSDRFSAERPKGSFSTLEIQRTEQGDSAMYLCASSEDDQPRWPQHFGDGTRLSIL.

This clonotype was detected many times. This chain joins TRBV4-1 and TRBJ2-2; 15 bases agree with TRBD2. The germline V gene encodes CDR1 MGHRA and CDR2 YSYEKL. CDR3 size: 19 residues. V dropped 2 bases and J dropped 3; count of bases not matched to a gene: 7. In nucleotides, the CDR3 is TGCGCCAGCAGCCAACCGGGACTAGCGGGGGGTATGGACACCGGGGAGCTGTTTTTT. It yields the protein CASSQPGLAGGMDTGELFF.

This clonotype was detected ten times or more. The rearrangement uses TRBV5-1 and TRBJ2-7; D call uncertain. CDR3 size: 14 residues. V lost 4 bases and J 2 bases, leaving 13 bases between the germline ends. Germline CDR1 and CDR2: SGHRS and YFSETQ. CDR3 sequence: CASSLSTSTYEQYF. The CDR3, as DNA: TGCGCCAGCAGCCTATCGACATCAACCTACGAGCAGTACTTC.

This chain links TRBV6-4 with TRBJ2-3; D tentatively fits TRBD1 or TRBD2 (7 bases each). Germline CDR1 reads MRHNA; CDR2 reads SNTAGT. The CDR3 has 16 residues. The V and J ends lost 0 bases and 4 bases respectively, with 14 bases between them. The CDR3 loop is CASSDSAGGAPDTQYF. The DNA of the CDR3 is TGTGCCAGCAGTGACTCTGCAGGGGGGGCACCAGATACGCAGTATTTT.

In regard to this clonotype: A clone one base away is much larger, so this may be a read error. V gene TRBV5-6 combines with J gene TRBJ2-1; 10 positions agree with TRBD2. Germline lookup yields CDR1 SGHDT and CDR2 YYEEEE. The CDR3 loop spans 14 amino acids. V shed 2 bases, J shed 9 bases, and the junction held 5 bases outside the gene matches. The CDR3 DNA reads as TGTGCCAGCAGCTTAGGTAGCGGGAGGTGTGAGCAGTTCTTC. Translated, it gives CASSLGSGRCEQFF.

Notes on this clonotype: An end of the junction does not agree with germline; a read error may underlie this. This chain uses TRBV28 with TRBJ2-5, with D perhaps matching TRBD2 (6 bases). The end of the DNA is better explained by TRBJ2-1, so the J call may be wrong. Germline V lookup: CDR1 MDHEN, CDR2 SYDVKM. The CDR3 is 16 residues long. CDR3 sequence: CASSLRGVEGYNEQFF. CDR3 in DNA: TGCGCCAGCAGTTTAAGAGGAGTGGAGGGCTACAATGAGCAGTTCTTC.

This chain uses TRBV5-1 with TRBJ2-2; 12 positions agree with TRBD2. This CDR3 is 17 amino acids long. J gave up 0 bases and V 5 bases, and 5 bases lay outside the gene matches. Germline V gene lookup returns CDR1 SGHRS and CDR2 YFSETQ. The CDR3 DNA reads TGCGCCAGCAGACGGACTAGCGGGGATACGAACACCGGGGAGCTGTTTTTT. This translates into CASRRTSGDTNTGELFF.

This clonotype was recorded at least ten times. The chain joins TRBV5-4 to TRBJ2-3, with D possibly matching TRBD2 (6 bases). Trimming took 6 bases from V and 4 from J, leaving 12 bases between them. This CDR3 is built from 13 residues. Germline lookup yields CDR1 SGHNT and CDR2 YYREEE (reference sequence). The CDR3 here is CASTIPGADTQYF. The CDR3 DNA reads TGTGCCAGCACCATACCGGGGGCAGATACGCAGTATTTT.

A word on this clonotype: A much larger clone differs from this one at a single base, so this may be a read error. It is likely a read error, because the conserved phenylalanine at the end of the CDR3 is missing. The rearrangement uses TRBV5-4 and TRBJ1-2, with a possible D match to TRBD1 (6 bases). V shed 3 bases and J shed 7 bases, with 13 bases lying between them. The CDR3 covers 13 residues. CDR1 SGHNT and CDR2 YYREEE come from the germline V gene (reference sequence). In nucleotides, the CDR3 is TGTGCCAGCAGCTCTGGGGGGGCAGGTGGCTACACCTCC. It yields the protein CASSSGGAGGYTS.

The sample holds many counts of this clonotype. The gene calls are TRBV14 and TRBJ2-7, with D possibly being TRBD1 (7 bases). The CDR3 sequence is 14 residues long. From germline, CDR1 is SGHDN and CDR2 FVKESK. The V gene lost 1 base and the J gene lost 5 bases, with 12 bases spanning the gap. The DNA for the CDR3 is TGTGCCAGCAGCCAAGTAGGCAGGGGGGACGAGCAGTACTTC. Encoded protein: CASSQVGRGDEQYF.

This clonotype occurred once. The V and J genes are TRBV7-2 and TRBJ2-2, with a weak D call TRBD1 (5 bases). The germline CDR1 and CDR2 sequences are SGHTA and FQGNSA. V was cut by 5 bases and J by 1 base, with 11 bases left in between. CDR3 length: 15 amino acids. As DNA, the CDR3 is TGTGCCAGCAGCACGGACACAGGGAACACCGGGGAGCTGTTTTTT. Protein: CASSTDTGNTGELFF.

The rearrangement uses TRBV6-5 and TRBJ2-6; D might be TRBD2 (7 bases). CDR3 size: 19 residues. V was trimmed by 10 bases and J by 0 bases, leaving 25 bases between them. Germline V gene data show CDR1 as MNHEY and CDR2 as SVGAGI. The chain's CDR3 is CAIIYGRGALDSGANVLTF. In DNA form, the CDR3 reads TGTGCCATCATTTACGGTCGGGGGGCTCTAGACTCTGGGGCCAACGTCCTGACTTTC.

The chain joins TRBV4-3 to TRBJ2-2; D is possibly TRBD1 or TRBD2 (6 bases each). The V gene lost 0 bases and the J gene lost 7 bases, with 12 bases spanning the gap. The CDR3 length is 15 residues. Germline lookup yields CDR1 LGHNA and CDR2 YSLEER. This chain's CDR3 is CASSQEGGYNGELFF. CDR3 nucleotides: TGCGCCAGCAGCCAAGAAGGGGGGTATAACGGGGAGCTGTTTTTT.

This clonotype occurred many times. The chain couples TRBV5-1 to TRBJ2-3; 10 nucleotides agree with TRBD1. Germline values: CDR1 SGHRS, CDR2 YFSETQ. The CDR3 sequence is 15 residues long. J lost 8 bases, V lost 4 bases, and 10 bases had no gene match. The CDR3 loop reads CASSPGTGVPRTQYF. As DNA, the CDR3 is TGCGCCAGCAGCCCTGGGACAGGGGTCCCCCGTACGCAGTATTTT.

On this clonotype: A much larger clone is a single base away; this may be a read error. This rearrangement joins TRBV20-1 to TRBJ2-5; D ambiguous. Trimming shortened V by 3 bases and J by 5 bases, and 10 bases separated the two germline ends. The germline CDR1 and CDR2 sequences are DFQATT and SNEGSKA (reference sequence). The CDR3 length is 12 residues. Here the CDR3 reads CSARPLHETQYF. The CDR3 DNA reads as TGCAGTGCTAGGCCGCTACATGAGACCCAGTACTTC.

This clonotype was detected only once. The CDR3 nucleotides read TGTGCCAGCGAGGAACCAGGGCCCTATAATTCACCCCTCCACTTT. It encodes CASEEPGPYNSPLHF. The chain recombines TRBV6-1 with TRBJ1-6; a possible D gene is TRBD1 (5 bases). This CDR3 region has 15 residues. Trimming cost V 8 bases and J 2 bases, with 13 bases left between them. The germline gives CDR1 MNHNS, CDR2 SASEGT.

This clonotype showed up many times. The V and J genes are TRBV20-1 and TRBJ1-1; D is ambiguous. The germline gives CDR1 DFQATT, CDR2 SNEGSKA (reference sequence). This CDR3 spans 12 amino acids. Trimming took 3 bases from V and 4 from J, leaving 9 bases between them. The CDR3 DNA sequence: TGCAGTGCTAGTCCGAGGACCACTGAAGCTTTCTTT. Protein product: CSASPRTTEAFF.

This clonotype has ten or more counts. The J gene is TRBJ1-4, the V gene TRBV7-6; D not resolved. CDR1 is SGHVS, CDR2 FNYEAQ, per germline. The CDR3 sequence is 15 residues long. V was pared by 6 bases and J by 0 bases, with 11 bases between. As DNA, the CDR3 is TGTGCCAGCAGTAAGACACCGGCAACTAATGAAAAACTGTTTTTT. It specifies CASSKTPATNEKLFF. Full variable domain (outside the CDR3, taken from reference TRBV7-6 and TRBJ1-4): GAGVSQSPRYKVTKRGQDVALRCDPISGHVSLYWYRQALGQGPEFLTYFNYEAQQDKSGLPNDRFSAERPEGSISTLTIQRTEQRDSAMYRCASSKTPATNEKLFFGSGTQLSVL.

This clonotype is medium-sized in the sample. This chain connects TRBV28 to TRBJ2-1; 10 bases are a match to TRBD2. This CDR3 comprises 18 residues. Germline CDR1 MDHEN, CDR2 SYDVKM. The trim removed 5 bases at V and 0 bases at J, leaving 10 bases unmatched. CDR3 sequence: CASSRTSGALSSYNEQFF. In DNA form, the CDR3 reads TGTGCCAGCAGTAGGACTAGCGGTGCCTTGAGCTCCTACAATGAGCAGTTCTTC. The variable domain in full, with the rest retrieved from reference TRBV28 and TRBJ2-1, is DVKVTQSSRYLVKRTGEKVFLECVQDMDHENMFWYRQDPGLGLRLIYFSYDVKMKEKGDIPEGYSVSREKKERFSLILESASTNQTSMYLCASSRTSGALSSYNEQFFGPGTRLTVL.

This clonotype occurred many times. The chain combines TRBV4-2 with TRBJ2-3; TRBD2 aligns across 12 bases. The CDR3 covers 16 residues. Per germline, CDR1 LGHNA and CDR2 YNFKEQ. With 5 bases clipped from V and 5 bases from J, the junction kept 8 bases outside the gene matches. Written as DNA, the CDR3 is TGTGCCAGCAGCTTGGGACTAGCGGGCGAAGGAGATACGCAGTATTTT. Translating it yields CASSLGLAGEGDTQYF.

The V gene is TRBV2, the J gene TRBJ2-6; D unclear. Trimming removed 3 bases at V and 5 bases at J, with 5 bases between. This CDR3 spans 13 amino acids. Germline CDR1 SNHLY, CDR2 FYNNEI. For the CDR3, the DNA is TGTGCCAGCAGTGAGTGTAGGGCCAACGTCCTGACTTTC. Its protein is CASSECRANVLTF. The full variable domain, completed using reference TRBV2 and TRBJ2-6, is EPEVTQTPSHQVTQMGQEVILRCVPISNHLYFYWYRQILGQKVEFLVSFYNNEISEKSEIFDDQFSVERPDGSNFTLKIRSTKLEDSAMYFCASSECRANVLTFGAGSRLTVL.

V is TRBV6-4 and J is TRBJ1-3; D gene unclear. In germline, CDR1 is MRHNA, CDR2 SNTAGT. V dropped 3 bases and J dropped 1 base, with 10 bases sitting between them. There are 15 residues in the CDR3. The CDR3: CASSDGLGSGNTIYF. The CDR3 DNA is TGTGCCAGCAGTGATGGTTTGGGATCTGGAAACACCATATATTTT.

This chain joins TRBV6-1 and TRBJ2-3; 12 positions agree with TRBD2. V trimming: 5 bases; J trimming: 4 bases; junction bases outside the gene matches: 7. The CDR3 consists of 16 residues. From germline, CDR1 is MNHNS and CDR2 SASEGT. CDR3 loop: CASSRLAGGGADTQYF. DNA for the CDR3: TGTGCCAGCAGTCGGCTAGCGGGAGGGGGGGCAGATACGCAGTATTTT.

For this clonotype: The junction shows a germline mismatch at one end, possibly a read error. This chain uses TRBV27 with TRBJ2-2; the D is unclear. This CDR3 is 14 amino acids long. The germline CDR1 and CDR2 sequences are MNHEY and SMNVEV (reference sequence). The CDR3 DNA is TGTGCCAGCAGTTTAAATAGGGTCACCGGTGAGCTGTTTTTT. Translation gives CASSLNRVTGELFF.

This clonotype was picked up many times. The CDR3: CASSLDQRQGLGSYNEQFF. The CDR3 DNA reads TGCGCCAGCAGCTTGGATCAACGACAGGGCCTGGGCTCCTACAATGAGCAGTTCTTC. The chain uses TRBV5-1 and TRBJ2-1; 7 positions match TRBD1. The CDR3 is 19 residues long. From germline, CDR1 is SGHRS and CDR2 YFSETQ. The ends lost 0 bases at V and 0 bases at J; junction bases unmatched: 12.

This clonotype was counted ten times or more. This chain uses TRBV7-8 with TRBJ2-3, with D perhaps TRBD2 (6 bases). CDR1 is SGHVS and CDR2 is FQNEAQ in the germline V gene. The CDR3 loop spans 13 amino acids. The V and J ends lost 10 bases and 7 bases respectively, with 18 bases between them. The CDR3 region is CAIPIGRGNTQYF. The CDR3 coding sequence is TGTGCCATCCCTATCGGGAGAGGGAATACGCAGTATTTT. Combining the CDR3 with reference TRBV7-8 and TRBJ2-3 gives the whole variable domain GAGVSQSPRYKVAKRGQDVALRCDPISGHVSLFWYQQALGQGPEFLTYFQNEAQLDKSGLPSDRFFAERPEGSVSTLKIQRTQQEDSAVYLCAIPIGRGNTQYFGPGTRLTVL.